This entry describes one TCR beta chain. The source of the sample is a study of blood T cell repertoires in COVID-19. In the study overall: T cells, B-cell-depleted T cells, or PBMCs supplied cDNA or gDNA.

Donors were grouped by their self-reported clinical history. The protocol was immunoSEQ multiplex PCR, while the TCRdb copy is restricted to in-frame clones and leaves out a portion. The sample records under 450,000 clones, approximately 90% being singletons. The clonotype originates from a woman aged 40-49 years who had been exposed to COVID-19. Sample: PBMCs or T cells enriched from blood (not recorded which).

The CDR3 sequence is CASSTPLRENTEAFF. The CDR3 nucleotides are TGTGCCAGTAGTACCCCCTTGAGGGAGAACACTGAAGCTTTCTTT. The V and J genes are TRBV19 and TRBJ1-1; D ambiguous. Germline assignment: CDR1 LNHDA and CDR2 SQIVND (reference sequence). CDR3 length: 15 amino acids. V was cut by 4 bases and J by 1 base, with 13 bases left in between.